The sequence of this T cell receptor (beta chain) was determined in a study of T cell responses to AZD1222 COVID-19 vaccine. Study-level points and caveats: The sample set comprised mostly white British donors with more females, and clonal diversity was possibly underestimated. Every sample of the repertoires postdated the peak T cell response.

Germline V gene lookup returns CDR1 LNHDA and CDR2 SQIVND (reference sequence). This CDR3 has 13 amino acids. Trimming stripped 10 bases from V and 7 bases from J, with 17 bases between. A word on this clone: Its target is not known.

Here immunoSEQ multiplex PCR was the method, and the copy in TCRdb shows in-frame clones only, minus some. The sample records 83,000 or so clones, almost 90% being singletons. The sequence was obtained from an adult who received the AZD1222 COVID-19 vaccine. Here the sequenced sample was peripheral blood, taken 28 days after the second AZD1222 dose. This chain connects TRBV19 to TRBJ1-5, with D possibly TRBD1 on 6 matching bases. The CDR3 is CATKQGRGQPQHF. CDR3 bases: TGTGCCACCAAGCAGGGGAGAGGCCAGCCCCAGCATTTT.